The T cell receptor (beta chain) under discussion was sequenced for a study of Graves' ophthalmopathy and Graves' hyperthyroidism. Broader study findings: A majority of expanded thyroid clonotypes exceeding 0.001 frequency were likewise present in blood.

This clonotype has a count of ten or more. Its antigen is not known. RNA transcripts were the template, and TCR beta CDR3 regions were amplified from them. An opening RT-PCR round employed HTBI primers and preceded a second-round multiplex PCR. TCRdb reprocessed the multiplex PCR reads with MiXCR, giving one entry per CDR3 protein. The data show roughly 400,000 distinct CDR3 sequences, about 15% seen once. Hyperthyroidism was classified as stable if no ophthalmopathy occurred within 18 months of follow-up. Exclusion covered patients with other autoimmune diseases or uncontrolled infections (as well as pregnancy or lactation). PBMCs were isolated by Ficoll-Paque density gradient centrifugation, using over 9.5 ml of fresh peripheral blood as the starting material. This TCR came from an adult woman with stable Graves' hyperthyroidism. Sequencing used peripheral blood.

In nucleotides, the CDR3 is TGTGCCAGCAGCTTAGATCCCCGAAGCGACGAGCAGTACTTC. Translated, it gives CASSLDPRSDEQYF. V gene TRBV7-9 combines with J gene TRBJ2-7; D gene unclear. The CDR3 runs 14 residues. CDR1 is SEHNR, CDR2 FQNEAQ, per germline (reference sequence). The V end was cut by 1 base, the J end by 5 bases, with 12 bases between. The variable domain in full, with the rest retrieved from reference TRBV7-9 and TRBJ2-7, is DTGVSQNPRHKITKRGQNVTFRCDPISEHNRLYWYRQTLGQGPEFLTYFQNEAQLEKSRLLSDRFSAERPKGSFSTLEIQRTEQGDSAMYLCASSLDPRSDEQYFGPGTRLTVT.